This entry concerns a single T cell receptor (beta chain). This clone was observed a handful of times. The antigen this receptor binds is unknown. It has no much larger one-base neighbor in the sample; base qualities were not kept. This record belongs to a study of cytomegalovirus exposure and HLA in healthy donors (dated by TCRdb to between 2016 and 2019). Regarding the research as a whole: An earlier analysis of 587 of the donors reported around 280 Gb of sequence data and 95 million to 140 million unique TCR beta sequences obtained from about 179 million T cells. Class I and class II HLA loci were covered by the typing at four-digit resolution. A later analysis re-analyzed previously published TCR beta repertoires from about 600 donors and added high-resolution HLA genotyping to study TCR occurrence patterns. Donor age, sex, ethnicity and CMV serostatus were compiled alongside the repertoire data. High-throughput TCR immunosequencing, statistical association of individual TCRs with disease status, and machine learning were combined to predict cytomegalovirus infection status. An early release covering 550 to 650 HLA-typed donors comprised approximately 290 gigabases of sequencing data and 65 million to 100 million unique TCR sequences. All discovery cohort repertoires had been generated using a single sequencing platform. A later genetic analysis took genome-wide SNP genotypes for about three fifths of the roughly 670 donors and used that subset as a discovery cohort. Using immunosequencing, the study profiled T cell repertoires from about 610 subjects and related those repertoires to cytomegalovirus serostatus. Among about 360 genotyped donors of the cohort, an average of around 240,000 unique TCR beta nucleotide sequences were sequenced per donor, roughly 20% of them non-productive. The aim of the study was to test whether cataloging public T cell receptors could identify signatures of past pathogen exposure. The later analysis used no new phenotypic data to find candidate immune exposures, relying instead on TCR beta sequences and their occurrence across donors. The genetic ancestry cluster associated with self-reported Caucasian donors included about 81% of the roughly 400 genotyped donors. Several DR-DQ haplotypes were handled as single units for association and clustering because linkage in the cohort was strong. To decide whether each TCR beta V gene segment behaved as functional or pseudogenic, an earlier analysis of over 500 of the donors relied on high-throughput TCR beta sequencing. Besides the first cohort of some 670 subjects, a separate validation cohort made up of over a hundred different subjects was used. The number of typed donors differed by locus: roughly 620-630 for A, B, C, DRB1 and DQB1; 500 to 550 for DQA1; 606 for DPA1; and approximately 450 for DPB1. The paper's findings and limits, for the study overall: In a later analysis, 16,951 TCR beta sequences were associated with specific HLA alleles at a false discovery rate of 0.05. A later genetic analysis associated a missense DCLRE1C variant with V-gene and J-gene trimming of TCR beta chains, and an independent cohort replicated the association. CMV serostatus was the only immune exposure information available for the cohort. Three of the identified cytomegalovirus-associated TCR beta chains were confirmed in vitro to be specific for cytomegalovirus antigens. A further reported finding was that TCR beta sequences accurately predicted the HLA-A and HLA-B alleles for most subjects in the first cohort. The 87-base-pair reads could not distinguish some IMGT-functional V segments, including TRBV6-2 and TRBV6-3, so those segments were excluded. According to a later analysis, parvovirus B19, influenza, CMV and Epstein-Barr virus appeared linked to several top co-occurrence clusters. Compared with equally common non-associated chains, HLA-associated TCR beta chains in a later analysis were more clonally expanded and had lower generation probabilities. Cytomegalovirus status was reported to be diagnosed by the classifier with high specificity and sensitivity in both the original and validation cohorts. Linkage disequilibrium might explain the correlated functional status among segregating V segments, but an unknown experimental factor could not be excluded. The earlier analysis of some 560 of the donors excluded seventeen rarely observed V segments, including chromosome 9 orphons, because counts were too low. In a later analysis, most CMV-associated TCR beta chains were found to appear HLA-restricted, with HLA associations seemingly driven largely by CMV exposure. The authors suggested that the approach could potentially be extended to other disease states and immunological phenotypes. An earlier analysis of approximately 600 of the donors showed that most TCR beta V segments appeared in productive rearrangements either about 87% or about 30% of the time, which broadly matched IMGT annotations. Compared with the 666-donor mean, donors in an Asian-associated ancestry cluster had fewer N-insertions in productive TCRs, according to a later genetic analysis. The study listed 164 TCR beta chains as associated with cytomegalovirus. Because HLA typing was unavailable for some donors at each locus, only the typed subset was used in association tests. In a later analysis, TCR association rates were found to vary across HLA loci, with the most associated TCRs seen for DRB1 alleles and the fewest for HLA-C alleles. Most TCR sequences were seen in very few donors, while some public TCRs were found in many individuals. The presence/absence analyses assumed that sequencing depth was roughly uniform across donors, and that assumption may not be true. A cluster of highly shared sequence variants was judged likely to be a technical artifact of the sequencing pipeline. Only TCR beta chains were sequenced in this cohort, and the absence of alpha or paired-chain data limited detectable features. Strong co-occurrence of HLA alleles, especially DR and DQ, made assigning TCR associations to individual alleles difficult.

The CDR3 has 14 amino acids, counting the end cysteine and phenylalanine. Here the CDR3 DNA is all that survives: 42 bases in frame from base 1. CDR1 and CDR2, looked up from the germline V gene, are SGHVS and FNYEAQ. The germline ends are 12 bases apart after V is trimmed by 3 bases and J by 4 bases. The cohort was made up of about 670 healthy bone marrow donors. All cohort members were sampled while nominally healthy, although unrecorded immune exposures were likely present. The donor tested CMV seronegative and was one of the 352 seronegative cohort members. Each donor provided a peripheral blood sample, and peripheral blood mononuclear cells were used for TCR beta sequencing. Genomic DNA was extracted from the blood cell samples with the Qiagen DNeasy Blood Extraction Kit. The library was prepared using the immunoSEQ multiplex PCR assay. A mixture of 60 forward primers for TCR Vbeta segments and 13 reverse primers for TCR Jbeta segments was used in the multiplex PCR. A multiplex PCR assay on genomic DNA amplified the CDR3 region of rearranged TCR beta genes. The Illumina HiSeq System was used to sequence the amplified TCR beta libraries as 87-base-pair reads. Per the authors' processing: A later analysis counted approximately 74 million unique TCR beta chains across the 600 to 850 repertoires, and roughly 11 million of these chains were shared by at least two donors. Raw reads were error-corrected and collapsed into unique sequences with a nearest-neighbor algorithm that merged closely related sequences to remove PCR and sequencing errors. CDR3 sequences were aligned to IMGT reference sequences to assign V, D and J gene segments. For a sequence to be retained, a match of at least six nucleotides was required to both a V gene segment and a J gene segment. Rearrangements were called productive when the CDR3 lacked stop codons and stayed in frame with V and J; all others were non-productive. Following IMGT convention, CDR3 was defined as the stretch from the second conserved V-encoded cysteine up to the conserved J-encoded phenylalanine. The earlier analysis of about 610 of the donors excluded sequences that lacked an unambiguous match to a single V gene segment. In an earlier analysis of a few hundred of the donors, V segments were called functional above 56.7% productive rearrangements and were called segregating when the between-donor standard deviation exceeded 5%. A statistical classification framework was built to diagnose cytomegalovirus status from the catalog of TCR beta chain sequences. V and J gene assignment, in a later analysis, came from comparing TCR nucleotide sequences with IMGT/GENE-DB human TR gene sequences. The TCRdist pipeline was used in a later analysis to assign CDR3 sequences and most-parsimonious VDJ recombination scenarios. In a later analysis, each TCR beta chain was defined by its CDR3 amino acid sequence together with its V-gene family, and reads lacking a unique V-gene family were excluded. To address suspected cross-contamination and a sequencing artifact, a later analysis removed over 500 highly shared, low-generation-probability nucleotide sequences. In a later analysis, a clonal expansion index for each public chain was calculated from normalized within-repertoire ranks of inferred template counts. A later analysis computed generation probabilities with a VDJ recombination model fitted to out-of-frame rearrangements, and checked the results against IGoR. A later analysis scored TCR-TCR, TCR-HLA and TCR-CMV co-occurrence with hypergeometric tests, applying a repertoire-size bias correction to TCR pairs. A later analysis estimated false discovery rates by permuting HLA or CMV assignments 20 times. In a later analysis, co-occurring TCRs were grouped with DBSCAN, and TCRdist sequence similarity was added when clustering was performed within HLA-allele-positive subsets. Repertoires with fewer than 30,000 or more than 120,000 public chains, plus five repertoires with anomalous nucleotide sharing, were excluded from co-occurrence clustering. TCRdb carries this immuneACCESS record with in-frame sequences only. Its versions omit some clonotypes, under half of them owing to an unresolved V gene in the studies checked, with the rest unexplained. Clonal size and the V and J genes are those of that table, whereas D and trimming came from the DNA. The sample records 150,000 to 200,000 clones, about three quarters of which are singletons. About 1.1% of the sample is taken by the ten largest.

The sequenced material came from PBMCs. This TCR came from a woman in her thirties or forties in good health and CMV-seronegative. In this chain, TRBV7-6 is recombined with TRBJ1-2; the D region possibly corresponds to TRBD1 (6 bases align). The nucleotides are TGTGCCAGCAGCTTTCCCGGGACAACCTATGGCTACACCTTC. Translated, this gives CASSFPGTTYGYTF.